This T cell receptor (beta chain) was sequenced for a study of a mutant IDH1 vaccine in newly diagnosed glioma. Study summary: Antecedent treatment encompassed radiotherapy, temozolomide, or their combination; the majority received both.

This table comes from immunoSEQ multiplex PCR, and its TCRdb copy is limited to in-frame clones, with some not included. The profile shows approximately 70,000 clones, approximately 85% of them singletons. Study-wide results and caveats: With respect to changes in top peripheral T cell clonotypes, pseudoprogression seemed unrelated. The vaccine induced immune responses, and these occurred in around 94% of patients.

Time point in this sample: baseline, week 1 (first vaccination visit). As to treatment: pre-vaccination baseline after standard-of-care therapy. There were new WHO grade 3 or 4 astrocytomas in the donors, and these were IDH1-mutant and ATRX-lost. Note on this clone: Its cognate antigen is unknown.

Looked up from germline, CDR1 is SNHLY and CDR2 is FYNNEI. The CDR3 extends over 14 amino acids. V dropped 6 bases and J dropped 5 bases, with 14 bases sitting between them. The V call is TRBV2, the J call TRBJ1-5; possibly TRBD1 for D (5 bases). Sequenced here: PBMCs, sampled from a glioma patient treated with radiotherapy, temozolomide or both. This clonotype was obtained from a man aged 45-60 years with glioma. The CDR3 region is CASRSFKGHQPQHF. The CDR3 bases are TGTGCCAGCAGATCGTTCAAGGGACATCAGCCCCAGCATTTT.